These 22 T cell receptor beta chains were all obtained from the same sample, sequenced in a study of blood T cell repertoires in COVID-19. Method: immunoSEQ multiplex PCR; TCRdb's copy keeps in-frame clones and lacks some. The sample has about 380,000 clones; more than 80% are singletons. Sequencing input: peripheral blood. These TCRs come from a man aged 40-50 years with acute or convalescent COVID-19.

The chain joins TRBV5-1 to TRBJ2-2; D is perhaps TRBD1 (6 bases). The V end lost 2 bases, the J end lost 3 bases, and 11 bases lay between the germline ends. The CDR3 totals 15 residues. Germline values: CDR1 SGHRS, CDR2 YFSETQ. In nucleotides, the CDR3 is TGCGCCAGCAGCTTAGGGACACCAGACACCGGGGAGCTGTTTTTT. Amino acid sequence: CASSLGTPDTGELFF.

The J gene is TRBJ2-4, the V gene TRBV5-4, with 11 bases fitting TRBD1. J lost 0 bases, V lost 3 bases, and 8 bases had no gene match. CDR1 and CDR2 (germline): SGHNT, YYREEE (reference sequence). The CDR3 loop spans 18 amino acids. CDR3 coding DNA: TGTGCCAGCAGCTCCGGACAGGGGGCCGCTCTAGCCAAAAACATTCAGTACTTC. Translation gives CASSSGQGAALAKNIQYF.

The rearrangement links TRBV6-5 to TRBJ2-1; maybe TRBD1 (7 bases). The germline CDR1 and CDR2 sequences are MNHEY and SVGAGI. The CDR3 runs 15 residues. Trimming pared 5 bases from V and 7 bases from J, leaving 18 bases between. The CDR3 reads CASSLQGDSGNEQFF. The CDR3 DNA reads TGTGCCAGCAGTCTCCAGGGGGACTCTGGGAATGAGCAGTTCTTC.

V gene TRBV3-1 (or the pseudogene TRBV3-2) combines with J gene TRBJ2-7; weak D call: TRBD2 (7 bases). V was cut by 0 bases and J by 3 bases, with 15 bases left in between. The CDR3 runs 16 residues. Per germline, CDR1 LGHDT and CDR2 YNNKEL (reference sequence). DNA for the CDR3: TGTGCCAGCAGCCAAGAAGGCAGGGGAGGGTACTACGAGCAGTACTTC. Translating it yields CASSQEGRGGYYEQYF.

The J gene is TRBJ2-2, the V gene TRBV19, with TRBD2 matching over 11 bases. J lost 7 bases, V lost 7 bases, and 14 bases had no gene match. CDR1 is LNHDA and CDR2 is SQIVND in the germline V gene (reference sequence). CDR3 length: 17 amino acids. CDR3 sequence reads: CASNLLLAGVGDGELFF. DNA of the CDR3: TGTGCCAGTAATCTACTACTAGCGGGAGTGGGAGACGGGGAGCTGTTTTTT.

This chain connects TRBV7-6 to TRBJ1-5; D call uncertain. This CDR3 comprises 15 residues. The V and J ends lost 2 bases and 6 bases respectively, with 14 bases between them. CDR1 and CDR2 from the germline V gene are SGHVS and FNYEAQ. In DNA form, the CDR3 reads TGTGCCAGCAGCTTATCCCCCGCCTCCGGTCAGCCCCAGCATTTT. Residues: CASSLSPASGQPQHF.

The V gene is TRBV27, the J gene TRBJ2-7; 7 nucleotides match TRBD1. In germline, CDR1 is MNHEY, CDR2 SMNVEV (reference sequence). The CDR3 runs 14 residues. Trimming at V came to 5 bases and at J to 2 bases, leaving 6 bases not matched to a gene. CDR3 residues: CASSKTGAAYEQYF. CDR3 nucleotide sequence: TGTGCCAGCAGTAAAACAGGGGCGGCCTACGAGCAGTACTTC.

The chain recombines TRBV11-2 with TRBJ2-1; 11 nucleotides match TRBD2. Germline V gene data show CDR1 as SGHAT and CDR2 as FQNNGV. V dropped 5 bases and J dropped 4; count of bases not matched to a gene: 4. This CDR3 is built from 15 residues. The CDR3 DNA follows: TGTGCCAGCAGCCCTACTAGCGGGGGTTACAATGAGCAGTTCTTC. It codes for CASSPTSGGYNEQFF.

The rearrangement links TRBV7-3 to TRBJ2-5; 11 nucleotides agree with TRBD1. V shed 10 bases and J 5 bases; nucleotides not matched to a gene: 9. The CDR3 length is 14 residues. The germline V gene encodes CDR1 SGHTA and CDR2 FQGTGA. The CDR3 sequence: CATSRTGGVETQYF. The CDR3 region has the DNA TGTGCCACCTCAAGGACAGGGGGCGTGGAGACCCAGTACTTC.

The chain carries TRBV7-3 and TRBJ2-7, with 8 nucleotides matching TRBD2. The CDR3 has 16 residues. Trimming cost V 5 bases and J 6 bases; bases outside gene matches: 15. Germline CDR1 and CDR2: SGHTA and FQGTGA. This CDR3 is CASSLTGSSGKVEQYF. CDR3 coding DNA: TGTGCCAGCAGCCTTACCGGGAGTAGCGGGAAGGTCGAGCAGTACTTC.

The DNA of the CDR3 is TGCGCCAGCAGCATCCCCGACAGGGGGCCCCACTACGAGCAGTACTTC. Protein: CASSIPDRGPHYEQYF. V usage is TRBV5-1 and J usage is TRBJ2-7, with 10 bases aligning to TRBD1. V dropped 4 bases and J dropped 3; count of bases not matched to a gene: 10. This CDR3 has 16 residues. CDR1 is SGHRS and CDR2 is YFSETQ in the germline V gene.

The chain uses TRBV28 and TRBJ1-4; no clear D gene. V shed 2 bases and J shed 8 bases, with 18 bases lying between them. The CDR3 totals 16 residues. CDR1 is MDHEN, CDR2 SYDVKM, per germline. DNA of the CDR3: TGTGCCAGCAGTTTAGGTTTCGGGCCGAGGGAAGAAAAACTGTTTTTT. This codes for CASSLGFGPREEKLFF.

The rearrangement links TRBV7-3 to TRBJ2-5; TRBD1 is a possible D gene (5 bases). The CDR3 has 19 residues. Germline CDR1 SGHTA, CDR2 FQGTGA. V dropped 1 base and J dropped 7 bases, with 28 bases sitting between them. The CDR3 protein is CASSLKGPRRAAALGTQYF. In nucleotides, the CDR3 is TGTGCCAGCAGCTTAAAGGGGCCCCGTCGGGCGGCCGCATTGGGGACCCAGTACTTC.

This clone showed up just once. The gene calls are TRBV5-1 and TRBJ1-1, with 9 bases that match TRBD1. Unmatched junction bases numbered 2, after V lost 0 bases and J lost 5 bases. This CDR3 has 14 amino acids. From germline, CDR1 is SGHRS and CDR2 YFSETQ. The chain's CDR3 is CASSLEGTGTEAFF. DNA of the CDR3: TGCGCCAGCAGCTTGGAAGGGACAGGGACTGAAGCTTTCTTT.

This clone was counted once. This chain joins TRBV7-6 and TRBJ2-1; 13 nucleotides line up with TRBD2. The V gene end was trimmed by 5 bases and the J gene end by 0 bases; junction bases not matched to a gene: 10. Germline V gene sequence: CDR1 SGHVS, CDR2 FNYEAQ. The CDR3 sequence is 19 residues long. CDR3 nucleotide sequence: TGTGCCAGCAGCCCAAGACTAGCGGGAGGCCCTCCCTCCTACAATGAGCAGTTCTTC. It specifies CASSPRLAGGPPSYNEQFF.

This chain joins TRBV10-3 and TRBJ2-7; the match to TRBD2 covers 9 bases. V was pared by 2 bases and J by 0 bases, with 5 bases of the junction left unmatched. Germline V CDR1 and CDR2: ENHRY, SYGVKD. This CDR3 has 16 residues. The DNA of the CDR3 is TGTGCCATCAGTGAGGGGCTAGCGGGGTACTCCTACGAGCAGTACTTC. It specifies CAISEGLAGYSYEQYF.

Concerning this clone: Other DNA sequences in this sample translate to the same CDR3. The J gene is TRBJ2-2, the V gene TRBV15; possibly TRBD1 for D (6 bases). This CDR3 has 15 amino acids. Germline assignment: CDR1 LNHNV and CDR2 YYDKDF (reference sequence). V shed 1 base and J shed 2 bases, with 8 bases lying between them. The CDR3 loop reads CATSRVTGNTGELFF. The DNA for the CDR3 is TGTGCCACCAGCAGAGTGACAGGAAACACCGGGGAGCTGTTTTTT.

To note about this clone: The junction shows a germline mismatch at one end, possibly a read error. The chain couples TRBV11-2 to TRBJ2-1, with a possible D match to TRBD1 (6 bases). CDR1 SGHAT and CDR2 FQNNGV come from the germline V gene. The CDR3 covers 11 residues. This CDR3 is CASSLGGTLLF. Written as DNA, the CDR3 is TGTGCCAGCAGCTTAGGAGGGACACTGCTCTTC.

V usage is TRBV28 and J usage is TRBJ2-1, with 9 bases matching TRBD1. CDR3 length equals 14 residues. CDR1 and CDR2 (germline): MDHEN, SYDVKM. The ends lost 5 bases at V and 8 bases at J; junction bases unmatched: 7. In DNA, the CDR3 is TGTGCCAGCAGTCCGGACAGGGGATTCGATGAGCAGTTCTTC. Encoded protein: CASSPDRGFDEQFF.

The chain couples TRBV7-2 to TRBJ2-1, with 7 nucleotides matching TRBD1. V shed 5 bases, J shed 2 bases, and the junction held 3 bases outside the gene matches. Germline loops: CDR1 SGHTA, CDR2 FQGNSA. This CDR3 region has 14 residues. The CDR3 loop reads CASSPGQAYNEQFF. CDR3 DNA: TGTGCCAGCAGCCCCGGACAGGCCTACAATGAGCAGTTCTTC.

In DNA, the CDR3 is TGTGCCAGCATCCAAACCGGACAGGGGTACACTGAAGCTTTCTTT. Translation gives CASIQTGQGYTEAFF. V usage is TRBV6-5 and J usage is TRBJ1-1; TRBD1 matches 9 bases. V dropped 7 bases and J dropped 3; count of bases not matched to a gene: 9. In germline, CDR1 is MNHEY, CDR2 SVGAGI. The CDR3 loop spans 15 amino acids.

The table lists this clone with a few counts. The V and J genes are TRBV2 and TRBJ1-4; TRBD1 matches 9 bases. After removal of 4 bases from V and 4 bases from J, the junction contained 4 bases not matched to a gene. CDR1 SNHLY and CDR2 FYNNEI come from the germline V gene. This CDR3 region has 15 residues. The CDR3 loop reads CASSGGQGNNEKLFF. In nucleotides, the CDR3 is TGTGCCAGCAGTGGCGGACAGGGGAATAATGAAAAACTGTTTTTT.